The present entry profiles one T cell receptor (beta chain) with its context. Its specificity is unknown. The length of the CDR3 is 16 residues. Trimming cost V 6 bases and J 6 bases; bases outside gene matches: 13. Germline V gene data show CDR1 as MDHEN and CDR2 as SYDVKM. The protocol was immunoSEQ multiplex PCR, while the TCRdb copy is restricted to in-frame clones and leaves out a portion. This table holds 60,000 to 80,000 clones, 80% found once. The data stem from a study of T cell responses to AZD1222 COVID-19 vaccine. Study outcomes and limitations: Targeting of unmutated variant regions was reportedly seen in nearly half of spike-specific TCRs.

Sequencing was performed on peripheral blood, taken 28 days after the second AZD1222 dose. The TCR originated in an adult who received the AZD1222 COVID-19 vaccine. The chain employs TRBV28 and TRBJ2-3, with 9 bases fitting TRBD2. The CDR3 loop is CASSHHSGGVGDTQYF. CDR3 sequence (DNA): TGTGCCAGCAGCCACCATAGCGGGGGAGTTGGTGATACGCAGTATTTT.